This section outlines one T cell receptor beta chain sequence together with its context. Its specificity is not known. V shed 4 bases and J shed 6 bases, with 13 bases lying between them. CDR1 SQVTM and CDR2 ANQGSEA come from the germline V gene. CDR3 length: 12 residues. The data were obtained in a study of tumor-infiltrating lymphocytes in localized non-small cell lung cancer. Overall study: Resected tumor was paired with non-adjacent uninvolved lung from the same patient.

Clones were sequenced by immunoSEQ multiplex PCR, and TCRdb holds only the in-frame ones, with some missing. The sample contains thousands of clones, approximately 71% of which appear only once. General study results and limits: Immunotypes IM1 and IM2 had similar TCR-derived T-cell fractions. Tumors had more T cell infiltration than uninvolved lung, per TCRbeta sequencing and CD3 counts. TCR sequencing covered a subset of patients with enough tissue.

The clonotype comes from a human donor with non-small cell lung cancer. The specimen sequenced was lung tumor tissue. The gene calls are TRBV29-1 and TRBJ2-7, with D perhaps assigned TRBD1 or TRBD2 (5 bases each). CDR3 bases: TGCAGCGTTGGGGGGTTTGGGGTCGAGCAGTACTTC. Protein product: CSVGGFGVEQYF.